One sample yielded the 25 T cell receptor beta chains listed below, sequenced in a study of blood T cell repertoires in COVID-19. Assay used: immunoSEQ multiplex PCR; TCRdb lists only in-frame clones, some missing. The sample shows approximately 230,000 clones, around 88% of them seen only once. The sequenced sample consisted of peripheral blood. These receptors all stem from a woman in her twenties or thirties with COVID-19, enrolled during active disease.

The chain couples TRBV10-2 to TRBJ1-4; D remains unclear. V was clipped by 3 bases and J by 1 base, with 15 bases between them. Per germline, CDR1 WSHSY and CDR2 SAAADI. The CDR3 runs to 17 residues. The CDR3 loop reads CASSDTYGLGTNEKLFF. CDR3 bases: TGCGCCAGCAGTGACACTTACGGTCTTGGAACTAATGAAAAACTGTTTTTT.

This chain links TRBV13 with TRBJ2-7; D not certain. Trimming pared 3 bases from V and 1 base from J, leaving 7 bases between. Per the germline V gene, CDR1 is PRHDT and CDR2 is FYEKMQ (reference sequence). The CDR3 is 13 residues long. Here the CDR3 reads CASSFAGSYEQYV. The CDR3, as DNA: TGTGCCAGCAGCTTTGCCGGTTCCTACGAGCAGTACGTC.

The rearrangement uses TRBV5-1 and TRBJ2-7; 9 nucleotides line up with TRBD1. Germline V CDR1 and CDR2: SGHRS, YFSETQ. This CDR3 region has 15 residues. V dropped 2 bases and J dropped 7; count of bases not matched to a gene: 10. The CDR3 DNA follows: TGCGCCAGCAGCTTTTCCGGGACAGGGCCTGGGGAGCAGTACTTC. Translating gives CASSFSGTGPGEQYF.

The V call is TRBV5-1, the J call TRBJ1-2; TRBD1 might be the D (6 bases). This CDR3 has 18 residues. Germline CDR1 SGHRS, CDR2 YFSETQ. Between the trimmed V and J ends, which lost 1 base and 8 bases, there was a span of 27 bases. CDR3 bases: TGCGCCAGCAGCTTGAGTGGAGGAACAGGGAACGTTTTGAGAGGCTACACCTTC. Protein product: CASSLSGGTGNVLRGYTF.

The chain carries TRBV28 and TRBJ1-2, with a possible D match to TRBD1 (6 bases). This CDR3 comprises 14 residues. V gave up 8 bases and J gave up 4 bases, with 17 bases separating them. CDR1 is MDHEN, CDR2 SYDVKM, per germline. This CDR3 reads CASSSGRGRYGYTF. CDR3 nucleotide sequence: TGTGCCAGCTCCTCGGGCAGGGGACGCTATGGCTACACCTTC.

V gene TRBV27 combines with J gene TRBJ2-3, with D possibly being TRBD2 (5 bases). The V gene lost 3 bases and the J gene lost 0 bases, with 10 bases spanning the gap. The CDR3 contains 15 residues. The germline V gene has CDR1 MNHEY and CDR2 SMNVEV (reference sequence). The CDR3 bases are TGTGCCAGCAGTTTGAAGCGGACTAGCACAGATACGCAGTATTTT. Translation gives CASSLKRTSTDTQYF.

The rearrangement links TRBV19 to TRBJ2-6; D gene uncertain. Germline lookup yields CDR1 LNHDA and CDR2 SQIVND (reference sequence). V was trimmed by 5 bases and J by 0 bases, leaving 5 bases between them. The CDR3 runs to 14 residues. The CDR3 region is CASSSSSGANVLTF. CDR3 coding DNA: TGTGCCAGTAGTTCTAGCTCTGGGGCCAACGTCCTGACTTTC.

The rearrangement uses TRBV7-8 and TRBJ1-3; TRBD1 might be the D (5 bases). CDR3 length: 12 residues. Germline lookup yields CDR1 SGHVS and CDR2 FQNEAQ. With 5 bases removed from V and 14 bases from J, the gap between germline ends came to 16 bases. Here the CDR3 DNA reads TGTGCCAGCAGCCCCCCCCAGGGCAAATTATATTTT. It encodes CASSPPQGKLYF.

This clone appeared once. The chain's CDR3 is CASSYSTGGAASPLHF. Written as DNA, the CDR3 is TGCGCCAGCAGCTACTCGACAGGGGGCGCGGCTTCACCCCTCCACTTT. The chain has TRBV5-1 and TRBJ1-6; 10 positions match TRBD1. This CDR3 has 16 amino acids. Unmatched junction bases numbered 9, after V lost 3 bases and J lost 9 bases. The germline CDR1 and CDR2 sequences are SGHRS and YFSETQ.

The CDR3 region is CASSPDREGGYTF. DNA for the CDR3: TGTGCCAGCAGTCCGGACAGGGAAGGGGGCTACACCTTC. The chain recombines TRBV2 with TRBJ1-2, with 8 nucleotides matching TRBD1. V lost 5 bases, J lost 8 bases, and 7 bases stayed unmatched. Germline values: CDR1 SNHLY, CDR2 FYNNEI. The CDR3 spans 13 residues.

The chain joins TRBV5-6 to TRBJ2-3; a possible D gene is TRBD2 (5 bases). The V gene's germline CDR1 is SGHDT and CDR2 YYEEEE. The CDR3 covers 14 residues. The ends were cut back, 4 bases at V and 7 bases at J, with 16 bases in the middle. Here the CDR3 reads CASSPGVAPYTQYF. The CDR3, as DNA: TGTGCCAGCAGCCCCGGGGTCGCCCCATATACGCAGTATTTT.

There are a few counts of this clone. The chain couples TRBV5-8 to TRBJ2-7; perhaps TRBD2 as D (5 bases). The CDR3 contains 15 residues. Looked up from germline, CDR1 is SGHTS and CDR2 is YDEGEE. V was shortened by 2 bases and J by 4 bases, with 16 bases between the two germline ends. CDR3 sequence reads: CASSFRGVLMYEQYV. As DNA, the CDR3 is TGTGCCAGCAGCTTCCGGGGAGTATTGATGTACGAGCAGTACGTC.

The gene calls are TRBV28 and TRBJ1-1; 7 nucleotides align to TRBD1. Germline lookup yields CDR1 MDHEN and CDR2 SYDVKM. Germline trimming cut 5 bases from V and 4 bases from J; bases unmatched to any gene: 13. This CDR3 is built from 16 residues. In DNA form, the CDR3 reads TGTGCCAGCAGTCGCGACAGGGTACCTGGGGGCACTGAAGCTTTCTTT. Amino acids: CASSRDRVPGGTEAFF.

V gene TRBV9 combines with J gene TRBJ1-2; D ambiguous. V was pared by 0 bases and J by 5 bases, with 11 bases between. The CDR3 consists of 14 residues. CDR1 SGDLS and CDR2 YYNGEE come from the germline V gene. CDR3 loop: CASSVEEEAYGYTF. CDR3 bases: TGTGCCAGCAGCGTAGAAGAGGAAGCGTATGGCTACACCTTC.

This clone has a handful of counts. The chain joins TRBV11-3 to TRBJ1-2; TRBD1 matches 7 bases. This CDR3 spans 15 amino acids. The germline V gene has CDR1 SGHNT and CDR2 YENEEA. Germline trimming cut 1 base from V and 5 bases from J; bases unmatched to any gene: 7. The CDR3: CASSLVKGATYGYTF. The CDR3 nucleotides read TGTGCCAGCAGCTTAGTAAAGGGGGCGACGTATGGCTACACCTTC.

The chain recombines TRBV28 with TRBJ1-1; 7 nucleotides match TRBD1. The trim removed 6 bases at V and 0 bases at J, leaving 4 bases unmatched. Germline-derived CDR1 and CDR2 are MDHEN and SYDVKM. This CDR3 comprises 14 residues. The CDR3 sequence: CASRGTAVNTEAFF. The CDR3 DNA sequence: TGTGCCAGCAGAGGGACAGCCGTGAACACTGAAGCTTTCTTT.

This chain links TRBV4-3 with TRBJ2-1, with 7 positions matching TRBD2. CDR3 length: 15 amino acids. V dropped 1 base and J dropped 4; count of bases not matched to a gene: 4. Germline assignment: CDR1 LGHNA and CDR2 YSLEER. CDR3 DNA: TGCGCCAGCAGCCAAGGGCTAGCGGTGTACAATGAGCAGTTCTTC. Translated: CASSQGLAVYNEQFF.

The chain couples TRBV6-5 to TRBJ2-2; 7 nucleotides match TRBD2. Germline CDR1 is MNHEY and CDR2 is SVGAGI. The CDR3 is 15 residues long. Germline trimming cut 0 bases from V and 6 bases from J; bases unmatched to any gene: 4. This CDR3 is CASSYSGGVSGELFF. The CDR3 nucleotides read TGTGCCAGCAGTTACTCTGGGGGGGTATCCGGGGAGCTGTTTTTT.

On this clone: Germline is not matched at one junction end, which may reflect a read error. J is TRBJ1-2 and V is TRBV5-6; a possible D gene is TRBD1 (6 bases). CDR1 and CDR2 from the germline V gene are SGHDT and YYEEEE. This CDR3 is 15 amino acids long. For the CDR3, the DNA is TGTGCAAGCAGCTTGGGGGGGCCCTCTATCTATGGCTACACCTTC. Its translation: CASSLGGPSIYGYTF.

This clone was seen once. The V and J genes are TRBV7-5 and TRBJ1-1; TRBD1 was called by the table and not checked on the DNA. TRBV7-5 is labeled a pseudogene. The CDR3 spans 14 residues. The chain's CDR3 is CARSCQTENTEAFF. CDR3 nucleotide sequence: TGTGCCAGAAGCTGCCAGACAGAGAACACTGAAGCTTTCTTT.

DNA of the CDR3: TGTGCCAGCAGCTTAGCGCAAGTAGACAGGGGGCTTACAGATACGCAGTATTTT. Its translation is CASSLAQVDRGLTDTQYF. The rearrangement uses TRBV7-2 and TRBJ2-3, with 10 bases fitting TRBD1. In germline, CDR1 is SGHTA, CDR2 FQGNSA. Unmatched junction bases numbered 9, after V lost 0 bases and J lost 3 bases. This CDR3 region has 18 residues.

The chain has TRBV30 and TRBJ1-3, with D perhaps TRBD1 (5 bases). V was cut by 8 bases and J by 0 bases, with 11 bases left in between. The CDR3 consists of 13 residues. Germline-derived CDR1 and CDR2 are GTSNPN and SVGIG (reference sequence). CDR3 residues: CAGTPGSGNTIYF. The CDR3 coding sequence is TGTGCCGGGACGCCCGGCTCTGGAAACACCATATATTTT.

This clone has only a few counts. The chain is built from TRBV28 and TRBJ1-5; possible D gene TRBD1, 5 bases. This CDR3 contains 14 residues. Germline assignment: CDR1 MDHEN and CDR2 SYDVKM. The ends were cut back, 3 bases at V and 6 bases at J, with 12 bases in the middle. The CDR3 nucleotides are TGTGCCAGCAGTTTTTCGGGGGAGGTTCAGCCCCAGCATTTT. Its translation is CASSFSGEVQPQHF.

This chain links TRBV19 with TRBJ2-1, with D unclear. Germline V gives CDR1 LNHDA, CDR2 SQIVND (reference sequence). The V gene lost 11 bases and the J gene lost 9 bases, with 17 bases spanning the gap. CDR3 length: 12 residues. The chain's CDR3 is CALRKERGEQFF. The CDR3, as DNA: TGTGCCTTGCGGAAGGAGCGAGGTGAGCAGTTCTTC.

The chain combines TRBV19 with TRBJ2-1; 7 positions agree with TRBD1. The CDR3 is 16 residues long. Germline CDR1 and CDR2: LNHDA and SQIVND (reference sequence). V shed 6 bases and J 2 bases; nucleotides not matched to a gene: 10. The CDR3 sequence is CASSLTGNPTYNEQFF. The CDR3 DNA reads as TGTGCCAGTAGCCTGACAGGGAACCCGACCTACAATGAGCAGTTCTTC.